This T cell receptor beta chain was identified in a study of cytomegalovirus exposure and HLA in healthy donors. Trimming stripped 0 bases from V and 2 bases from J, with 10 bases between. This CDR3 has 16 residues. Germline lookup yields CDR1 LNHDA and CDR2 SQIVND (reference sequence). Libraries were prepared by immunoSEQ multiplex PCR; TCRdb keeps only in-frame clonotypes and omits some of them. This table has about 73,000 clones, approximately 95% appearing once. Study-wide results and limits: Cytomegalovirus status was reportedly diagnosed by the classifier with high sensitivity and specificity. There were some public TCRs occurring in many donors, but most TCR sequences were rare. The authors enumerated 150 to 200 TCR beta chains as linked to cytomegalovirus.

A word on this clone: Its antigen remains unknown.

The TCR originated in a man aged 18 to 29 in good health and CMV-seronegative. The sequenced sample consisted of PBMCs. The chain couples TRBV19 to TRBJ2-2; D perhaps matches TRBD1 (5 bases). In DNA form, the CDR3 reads TGTGCCAGTAGTATAGATTACCAGGGCAACACCGGGGAGCTGTTTTTT. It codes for CASSIDYQGNTGELFF.